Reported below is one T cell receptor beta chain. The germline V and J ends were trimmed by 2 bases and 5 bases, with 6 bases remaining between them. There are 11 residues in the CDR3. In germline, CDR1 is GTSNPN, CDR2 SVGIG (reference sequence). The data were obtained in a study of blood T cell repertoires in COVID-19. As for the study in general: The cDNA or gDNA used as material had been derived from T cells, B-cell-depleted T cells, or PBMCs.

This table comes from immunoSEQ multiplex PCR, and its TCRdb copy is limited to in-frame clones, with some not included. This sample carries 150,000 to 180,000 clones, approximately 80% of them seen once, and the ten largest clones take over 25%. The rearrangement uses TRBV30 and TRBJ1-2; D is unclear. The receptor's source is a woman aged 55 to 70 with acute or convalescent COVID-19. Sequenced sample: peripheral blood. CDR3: CAWSPGYGYTF. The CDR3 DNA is TGTGCCTGGAGTCCGGGGTATGGCTACACCTTC.